The 17 T cell receptor beta chains reported below all come from one sample, sequenced in a study of T cells after yellow fever vaccination (dated by TCRdb to between 2017 and 2020). Library prep was done by 5' RACE. The sequencer was an Illumina HiSeq 2500. TCRdb reprocessed the public reads (quality trimming at Q25 with fastp, clone calling with MiXCR) and kept in-frame beta chains. Identical CDR3 protein sequences are pooled into one entry, listed with their most common genes and DNA. The sample table lists roughly 310,000 distinct CDR3 sequences, roughly 8.7% of them with a count of one. Of the sample, 18% is held by the ten largest clones. In the paper's terms, the treatment or condition label means: live attenuated yellow fever vaccine strain. Here the sequenced sample was PBMCs, taken on the day of the first yellow fever vaccination. Receptors originate from a man aged 18 to 29 who received the YFV17D yellow fever vaccine.

The chain has TRBV11-2 and TRBJ1-1; possible D gene TRBD1, 6 bases. Germline CDR1 SGHAT, CDR2 FQNNGV. The CDR3 consists of 15 residues. V gave up 1 base and J gave up 2 bases, with 11 bases separating them. The CDR3 sequence: CASSLVQGRNTEAFF. Written as DNA, the CDR3 is TGTGCCAGCAGCTTAGTACAGGGCAGAAACACTGAAGCTTTCTTT.

The chain couples TRBV7-3 to TRBJ2-2; D uncertain. Germline CDR1 reads SGHTA; CDR2 reads FQGTGA. The CDR3 is made up of 13 amino acids. V lost 1 base and J 3 bases, leaving 3 bases between the germline ends. CDR3 amino acids: CASSLSDTGELFF. The DNA for the CDR3 is TGTGCCAGCAGCTTAAGCGACACCGGGGAGCTGTTTTTT. Based on the CDR3 plus reference TRBV7-3 and TRBJ2-2, the full variable domain is GAGVSQTPSNKVTEKGKYVELRCDPISGHTALYWYRQSLGQGPEFLIYFQGTGAADDSGLPNDRFFAVRPEGSVSTLKIQRTERGDSAVYLCASSLSDTGELFFGEGSRLTVL.

This clonotype was observed many times. The rearrangement joins TRBV10-3 to TRBJ2-3; 8 bases fit TRBD1. Trimming at V came to 4 bases and at J to 2 bases, leaving 2 bases not matched to a gene. The germline CDR1 and CDR2 sequences are ENHRY and SYGVKD. This CDR3 contains 14 residues. The CDR3 nucleotides are TGTGCCATCAGTGGGACAGGGACCACAGATACGCAGTATTTT. This encodes CAISGTGTTDTQYF.

The CDR3 region has the DNA TGTGCCAGCAGAAGGCTCCAAGAGACCCAGTACTTC. Its protein is CASRRLQETQYF. The gene calls are TRBV12-3 or TRBV12-4 and TRBJ2-5; no definite D call. The V end was cut by 6 bases, the J end by 1 base, with 6 bases between. CDR3 size: 12 residues.

The table lists this clonotype with a count of one. Just one base apart from a much larger clone, this may be a read error. The CDR3 loop reads CASSQGAVTSGVTGELFF. The CDR3 bases are TGCGCCAGCAGCCAAGGCGCCGTGACTAGCGGGGTTACCGGGGAGCTGTTTTTT. V gene TRBV4-1 combines with J gene TRBJ2-2; 11 positions match TRBD2. Germline loops: CDR1 MGHRA, CDR2 YSYEKL. The CDR3 runs 18 residues. After removal of 1 base from V and 5 bases from J, the junction contained 9 bases not matched to a gene.

V is TRBV28 and J is TRBJ2-5, with TRBD2 matching 10 bases. The CDR3 is 16 amino acids. CDR1 and CDR2 (germline): MDHEN, SYDVKM. The V and J ends lost 4 bases and 0 bases, in that order; junction bases with no gene match: 5. The CDR3 bases are TGTGCCAGCAGTTCTGGACTAGCGGCGTACCAAGAGACCCAGTACTTC. Encoded protein: CASSSGLAAYQETQYF.

This clonotype showed up just a few times. The genes are TRBV29-1 and TRBJ1-2, with TRBD1 matching over 8 bases. Germline values: CDR1 SQVTM, CDR2 ANQGSEA. J lost 5 bases, V lost 7 bases, and 9 bases had no gene match. The CDR3 runs 13 residues. The CDR3 region has the DNA TGCAGCGCTCAGGGGGCCCATGGTTATGGCTACACCTTC. This translates into CSAQGAHGYGYTF.

This clonotype came up many times. The chain has TRBV7-2 and TRBJ2-7, with no clear D. The CDR3 is 14 residues long. Trimming shortened V by 4 bases and J by 3 bases, and 13 bases separated the two germline ends. CDR1 and CDR2 (germline): SGHTA, FQGNSA. The chain's CDR3 is CASSSPGGGYEQYF. In DNA form, the CDR3 reads TGTGCCAGCAGCTCCCCCGGCGGCGGCTACGAGCAGTACTTC.

Turning to this clonotype: A read error may explain this, as a much larger clone is one base away. V is TRBV7-9 and J is TRBJ2-2; D perhaps matches TRBD1 (6 bases). This CDR3 is 15 amino acids long. From germline, CDR1 is SEHNR and CDR2 FQNEAQ (reference sequence). V was pared by 8 bases and J by 3 bases, with 16 bases between. The CDR3: CASERGNAYTGELFF. For the CDR3, the DNA is TGTGCCAGCGAAAGGGGGAACGCGTACACCGGGGAGCTGTTTTTT.

The V and J genes are TRBV29-1 and TRBJ1-2; the match to TRBD1 covers 7 bases. This CDR3 has 14 residues. Germline V CDR1 and CDR2: SQVTM, ANQGSEA. V lost 1 base and J lost 7; bases outside the gene matches: 9. The CDR3 coding sequence is TGCAGCGTTGAAGGAGTGCAGGGGGTTCCTGGCTACACCTTC. Residues: CSVEGVQGVPGYTF.

The chain employs TRBV4-3 and TRBJ2-2; D tentatively reads TRBD1 or TRBD2 (5 bases each). Trimming shortened V by 4 bases and J by 7 bases, and 13 bases separated the two germline ends. The germline V gene has CDR1 LGHNA and CDR2 YSLEER. The CDR3 is made up of 14 amino acids. The CDR3 loop is CASSLDGTNGELFF. The CDR3 DNA reads as TGCGCCAGCAGCCTAGACGGGACGAACGGGGAGCTGTTTTTT.

This clonotype was counted ten times or more. The gene calls are TRBV5-6 and TRBJ1-1; 7 bases are shared with TRBD1. V lost 2 bases, J lost 7 bases, and 5 bases stayed unmatched. This CDR3 is 13 amino acids long. Germline CDR1 is SGHDT and CDR2 is YYEEEE. As DNA, the CDR3 is TGTGCCAGCAGCTTTAAGGGGGCCCTTGAAGCTTTCTTT. Translation gives CASSFKGALEAFF. The full variable domain, in which reference TRBV5-6 and TRBJ1-1 provide the parts outside the CDR3, is DAGVTQSPTHLIKTRGQQVTLRCSPKSGHDTVSWYQQALGQGPQFIFQYYEEEERQRGNFPDRFSGHQFPNYSSELNVNALLLGDSALYLCASSFKGALEAFFGQGTRLTVV.

J is TRBJ2-5 and V is TRBV5-1; 7 nucleotides agree with TRBD2. This CDR3 has 14 residues. Unmatched junction bases numbered 11, after V lost 5 bases and J lost 7 bases. Per the germline V gene, CDR1 is SGHRS and CDR2 is YFSETQ. The DNA of the CDR3 is TGCGCCAGCAGTCCATCGGGGGGAGGTTGGACCCAGTACTTC. Its translation: CASSPSGGGWTQYF.

In this sample, this clonotype turned up a few times. The chain employs TRBV5-1 and TRBJ1-5, with D unresolved. The CDR3 totals 14 residues. Trimming removed 0 bases from V and 7 bases from J, with 11 bases in between. CDR1 is SGHRS, CDR2 YFSETQ, per germline. The CDR3: CASSLEATGQPQHF. As DNA, the CDR3 is TGCGCCAGCAGCTTGGAGGCGACGGGACAGCCCCAGCATTTT.

As concerns this clonotype: This likely comes from a read error, as the CDR3 has no conserved phenylalanine or tryptophan at its end. The CDR3 DNA follows: TGTGCCAGCTCACCCCTCCCTGGCGGACCCCTCTACGAGCAGTACTTA. It specifies CASSPLPGGPLYEQYL. V is TRBV18 and J is TRBJ2-7; D unresolved. V lost 3 bases and J lost 3, with 18 bases in between. This CDR3 is 16 amino acids long. Germline CDR1 and CDR2: KGHSH and LQKENI.

This clonotype was found many times. V gene TRBV7-2 combines with J gene TRBJ2-5; tentatively, D is TRBD1 or TRBD2 (6 bases each). V was shortened by 1 base and J by 6 bases, with 12 bases between the two germline ends. The germline V gene encodes CDR1 SGHTA and CDR2 FQGNSA. The CDR3 spans 14 residues. In DNA form, the CDR3 reads TGTGCCAGCAGCTTAGAAGGGGGGCGGAAGACCCAGTACTTC. Encoded protein: CASSLEGGRKTQYF.

The chain combines TRBV15 with TRBJ1-6, with TRBD1 as a possible D gene (5 bases). The CDR3 length is 15 residues. Germline V gene data show CDR1 as LNHNV and CDR2 as YYDKDF (reference sequence). The V end was cut by 8 bases, the J end by 6 bases, with 17 bases between. This CDR3 is CATGERGTSNSPLHF. The CDR3 region has the DNA TGTGCCACCGGGGAAAGAGGGACCTCTAATTCACCCCTCCACTTT.